The 28 T cell receptor beta chains given below trace back to one sample, sequenced in a study of CD8 T cells in ankylosing spondylitis. MiXCR was run by TCRdb on the 5' RACE reads, yielding one entry per CDR3 protein. Among about 100,000 distinct CDR3 sequences listed, almost 8.5% were seen once. The sequenced material came from blood, either unsorted or a sorted T cell fraction (not recorded which). These receptors were taken from a male donor with ankylosing spondylitis or in good health (not recorded which).

V and J are TRBV20-1 and TRBJ2-1, with 9 bases lining up with TRBD2. The CDR3 length is 18 residues. From germline, CDR1 is DFQATT and CDR2 SNEGSKA (reference sequence). The J segment lost 5 bases and the V segment lost 3 bases, leaving 17 bases of the junction unmatched. CDR3 DNA: TGCAGTGCTAGGGGGGGCGGAAGCGGGAGGCCCTTAAACAATGAGCAGTTCTTC. Its protein product is CSARGGGSGRPLNNEQFF.

At least ten counts were recorded for this clonotype. This chain connects TRBV7-2 to TRBJ1-6, with D possibly matching TRBD1 (5 bases). V shed 2 bases and J shed 10 bases, with 9 bases lying between them. Germline CDR1 is SGHTA and CDR2 is FQGNSA. The CDR3 loop spans 13 amino acids. The CDR3 sequence: CASSLQGASPLHF. CDR3 DNA: TGTGCCAGCAGCTTACAGGGTGCCTCACCCCTCCACTTT.

This clonotype appeared many times. This sequence joins TRBV18 and TRBJ2-7; D is uncertain. V was cut by 2 bases and J by 5 bases, with 7 bases left in between. Germline V lookup: CDR1 KGHSH, CDR2 LQKENI. The CDR3 consists of 12 residues. The CDR3 bases are TGTGCCAGCTCACCAAGGACGGACGAGCAGTACTTC. Translation: CASSPRTDEQYF.

This clonotype was detected many times. The chain couples TRBV4-3 to TRBJ2-1, with 12 nucleotides matching TRBD2. V lost 4 bases and J lost 8; bases outside the gene matches: 6. Per the germline V gene, CDR1 is LGHNA and CDR2 is YSLEER. CDR3 length: 15 amino acids. This chain's CDR3 is CASSRATSGSDEQFF. For the CDR3, the DNA is TGCGCCAGCAGCCGGGCGACTAGCGGGAGTGATGAGCAGTTCTTC.

This clonotype was observed a handful of times. J is TRBJ2-7 and V is TRBV7-6, with 9 positions matching TRBD1. Germline trimming cut 5 bases from V and 7 bases from J; bases unmatched to any gene: 9. CDR1 is SGHVS, CDR2 FNYEAQ, per germline. The CDR3 loop spans 14 amino acids. The CDR3 DNA reads TGTGCCAGCAGCCCCAGACAGGGGGTGAGTGAGCAGTACTTC. It encodes CASSPRQGVSEQYF.

Only one count was recorded for this clonotype. V gene TRBV5-5 combines with J gene TRBJ2-2, with no clear D. Between the trimmed V and J ends, which lost 4 bases and 9 bases, there was a span of 13 bases. Germline V gives CDR1 SGHKS, CDR2 YYEKEE (reference sequence). CDR3 length: 13 amino acids. CDR3 amino acids: CASSPGLFWELFF. Written as DNA, the CDR3 is TGTGCCAGCAGCCCCGGGCTCTTCTGGGAGCTGTTTTTT. Variable domain in full (rest from reference TRBV5-5 and TRBJ2-2): DAGVTQSPTHLIKTRGQQVTLRCSPISGHKSVSWYQQVLGQGPQFIFQYYEKEERGRGNFPDRFSARQFPNYSSELNVNALLLGDSALYLCASSPGLFWELFFGEGSRLTVL.

This clonotype was picked up a small number of times. The chain recombines TRBV30 with TRBJ2-7, with TRBD2 as a possible D gene (5 bases). Trimming removed 4 bases from V and 4 bases from J, with 8 bases in between. Germline V gene data show CDR1 as GTSNPN and CDR2 as SVGIG (reference sequence). The CDR3 covers 11 residues. CDR3 loop: CAWTEGYEQYF. CDR3 nucleotide sequence: TGTGCCTGGACAGAGGGATACGAGCAGTACTTC. The full variable domain, with the rest looked up from reference TRBV30 and TRBJ2-7, is SQTIHQWPATLVQPVGSPLSLECTVEGTSNPNLYWYRQAAGRGLQLLFYSVGIGQISSEVPQNLSASRPQDRQFILSSKKLLLSDSGFYLCAWTEGYEQYFGPGTRLTVT.

This clonotype was counted many times. The V and J genes are TRBV19 and TRBJ2-2; D not certain. The V and J ends lost 4 bases and 3 bases respectively, with 12 bases between them. The germline CDR1 and CDR2 sequences are LNHDA and SQIVND (reference sequence). This CDR3 is built from 15 residues. In DNA form, the CDR3 reads TGTGCCAGTAGTAGTCATCAAGAGGACACCGGGGAGCTGTTTTTT. Its protein is CASSSHQEDTGELFF.

This rearrangement joins TRBV27 to TRBJ2-3; possibly TRBD1 for D (6 bases). Trimming took off 2 bases at V and 10 bases at J, with 13 bases between the two ends. Germline lookup yields CDR1 MNHEY and CDR2 SMNVEV (reference sequence). This CDR3 contains 13 residues. CDR3 sequence reads: CASSLQGAGAQYF. CDR3 sequence (DNA): TGTGCCAGCAGTTTACAGGGAGCAGGGGCGCAGTATTTT.

This clonotype was seen many times. The rearrangement joins TRBV6-5 to TRBJ2-3; tentative D call: TRBD2 (6 bases). Trimming shortened V by 1 base and J by 4 bases, and 15 bases separated the two germline ends. The CDR3 is made up of 16 amino acids. Germline values: CDR1 MNHEY, CDR2 SVGAGI. The CDR3 spells CASSYWRGDIPDTQYF. Written as DNA, the CDR3 is TGTGCCAGCAGTTACTGGCGGGGAGATATCCCAGATACGCAGTATTTT.

This clonotype appeared a few times. The chain uses TRBV7-2 and TRBJ2-5; D gene uncertain. Deletions cut 4 bases from V and 5 bases from J, with 8 bases between. This CDR3 has 12 amino acids. The V gene's germline CDR1 is SGHTA and CDR2 FQGNSA. CDR3 loop: CASSSLFETQYF. CDR3 in DNA: TGTGCCAGCAGCTCCCTTTTCGAGACCCAGTACTTC. Supplemented by reference TRBV7-2 and TRBJ2-5, the full variable domain reads GAGVSQSPSNKVTEKGKDVELRCDPISGHTALYWYRQSLGQGLEFLIYFQGNSAPDKSGLPSDRFSAERTGGSVSTLTIQRTQQEDSAVYLCASSSLFETQYFGPGTRLLVL.

This clonotype was seen many times. The V and J genes are TRBV20-1 and TRBJ1-1; no reliable D call. The CDR3 spans 14 residues. CDR1 is DFQATT and CDR2 is SNEGSKA in the germline V gene (reference sequence). The ends were cut back, 3 bases at V and 0 bases at J, with 11 bases in the middle. As DNA, the CDR3 is TGCAGTGCTAGCAAAGGGTTTTTGAACACTGAAGCTTTCTTT. It is translated as CSASKGFLNTEAFF.

This clonotype was seen ten or more times. The genes are TRBV7-3 and TRBJ2-3; D might be TRBD1 or TRBD2, each matching 5 bases. Trimming pared 5 bases from V and 3 bases from J, leaving 12 bases between. Germline lookup yields CDR1 SGHTA and CDR2 FQGTGA. The CDR3 has 14 amino acids. The CDR3 is CASSRGRGTDTQYF. The DNA for the CDR3 is TGTGCCAGCAGCCGGGGCCGTGGGACAGATACGCAGTATTTT. Filled out from reference TRBV7-3 and TRBJ2-3, the complete variable domain reads GAGVSQTPSNKVTEKGKYVELRCDPISGHTALYWYRQSLGQGPEFLIYFQGTGAADDSGLPNDRFFAVRPEGSVSTLKIQRTERGDSAVYLCASSRGRGTDTQYFGPGTRLTVL.

The sample holds many counts of this clonotype. The chain employs TRBV6-2 or TRBV6-3 and TRBJ1-1; D is uncertain. Germline V gives CDR1 MNHEY, CDR2 SVGEGT. The CDR3 has 12 residues. V shed 6 bases and J shed 1 base, with 6 bases lying between them. This CDR3 is CASSHGNTEAFF. CDR3 DNA sequence: TGTGCCAGCAGCCACGGGAACACTGAAGCTTTCTTT.

This clonotype was counted at least ten times. The J gene is TRBJ1-2, the V gene TRBV20-1, with TRBD1 matching over 7 bases. V was pared by 5 bases and J by 4 bases, with 7 bases of the junction left unmatched. Germline CDR1 reads DFQATT; CDR2 reads SNEGSKA (reference sequence). The CDR3 totals 13 residues. The CDR3 loop is CSAVSGTAYGYTF. CDR3 nucleotides: TGCAGTGCTGTTTCCGGGACAGCCTATGGCTACACCTTC.

This clonotype has a count of ten or more. The V call is TRBV29-1, the J call TRBJ1-2; maybe TRBD1 (5 bases). Trimming left V 0 bases short and J 8 bases short, with 13 bases between. This CDR3 spans 13 amino acids. Germline-derived CDR1 and CDR2 are SQVTM and ANQGSEA. The CDR3 spells CSVEEGEVWGYTF. Written as DNA, the CDR3 is TGCAGCGTTGAAGAGGGGGAGGTTTGGGGCTACACCTTC. Using reference TRBV29-1 and TRBJ1-2 for the parts outside the CDR3, the full variable domain is SAVISQKPSRDICQRGTSLTIQCQVDSQVTMMFWYRQQPGQSLTLIATANQGSEATYESGFVIDKFPISRPNLTFSTLTVSNMSPEDSSIYLCSVEEGEVWGYTFGSGTRLTVV.

This clonotype was counted ten times or more. The chain has TRBV5-5 and TRBJ1-5; 12 bases are shared with TRBD1. With V trimmed by 4 bases and J by 5 bases, 4 bases remained unmatched. This CDR3 region has 15 residues. Germline V gene lookup returns CDR1 SGHKS and CDR2 YYEKEE (reference sequence). CDR3 bases: TGTGCCAGCAGCCCGGGACAGGGGGCTTATCAGCCCCAGCATTTT. This gives the protein CASSPGQGAYQPQHF. Drawing the rest from reference TRBV5-5 and TRBJ1-5, the complete variable domain is DAGVTQSPTHLIKTRGQQVTLRCSPISGHKSVSWYQQVLGQGPQFIFQYYEKEERGRGNFPDRFSARQFPNYSSELNVNALLLGDSALYLCASSPGQGAYQPQHFGDGTRLSIL.

The gene calls are TRBV28 and TRBJ2-4; D is perhaps TRBD1 or TRBD2 (5 bases each). Deletions cut 3 bases from V and 0 bases from J, with 6 bases between. CDR3 length: 14 residues. In germline, CDR1 is MDHEN, CDR2 SYDVKM. The CDR3 here is CASSFGGAKNIQYF. The CDR3 DNA follows: TGTGCCAGCAGTTTTGGGGGAGCCAAAAACATTCAGTACTTC.

Details on this clonotype: This may stem from a read error, because a much larger clone lies one nucleotide away. The CDR3 DNA reads as TGTACCAGCAGCTTAGGGCAGGGTTGGGATACGCAGTATTTT. It yields the protein CTSSLGQGWDTQYF. The rearrangement uses TRBV7-2 and TRBJ2-3; TRBD1 might be the D (5 bases). Trimming pared 1 base from V and 6 bases from J, leaving 11 bases between. There are 14 residues in the CDR3. Germline CDR1 SGHTA, CDR2 FQGNSA. Based on the CDR3 plus reference TRBV7-2 and TRBJ2-3, the full variable domain is GAGVSQSPSNKVTEKGKDVELRCDPISGHTALYWYRQSLGQGLEFLIYFQGNSAPDKSGLPSDRFSAERTGGSVSTLTIQRTQQEDSAVYLCTSSLGQGWDTQYFGPGTRLTVL.

This clonotype was seen at least ten times. V is TRBV14 and J is TRBJ2-3; D gene uncertain. The V end was cut by 0 bases, the J end by 4 bases, with 8 bases between. The V gene's germline CDR1 is SGHDN and CDR2 FVKESK. The CDR3 runs 14 residues. CDR3 residues: CASSQDYGPDTQYF. For the CDR3, the DNA is TGTGCCAGCAGCCAAGATTACGGACCAGATACGCAGTATTTT.

The sample holds many counts of this clonotype. The chain carries TRBV20-1 and TRBJ2-5, with TRBD1 identical over 9 bases. This CDR3 is built from 15 residues. The V segment lost 0 bases and the J segment 4 bases; nucleotides outside the gene matches: 6. CDR1 is DFQATT and CDR2 is SNEGSKA in the germline V gene (reference sequence). CDR3 in DNA: TGCAGTGCTAGAGATCCGGGACAGGGACCAGAGACCCAGTACTTC. Its protein is CSARDPGQGPETQYF.

This clonotype has a count of ten or more. V gene TRBV4-1 combines with J gene TRBJ1-1, with TRBD1 matching over 9 bases. The CDR3 is made up of 15 amino acids. The J segment lost 5 bases and the V segment lost 1 base, leaving 5 bases of the junction unmatched. CDR1 and CDR2 (germline): MGHRA, YSYEKL. DNA of the CDR3: TGCGCCAGCAGCCAAGTAGGGACAGGGAGGACTGAAGCTTTCTTT. This codes for CASSQVGTGRTEAFF.

There are many counts of this clonotype. This sequence joins TRBV20-1 and TRBJ2-3, with TRBD2 identical over 16 bases. The length of the CDR3 is 15 residues. The J segment lost 5 bases and the V segment lost 3 bases, leaving 2 bases of the junction unmatched. Germline V gene sequence: CDR1 DFQATT, CDR2 SNEGSKA (reference sequence). CDR3 sequence: CSARGTSGREDTQYF. The CDR3 coding sequence is TGCAGTGCTAGGGGGACTAGCGGGAGGGAAGATACGCAGTATTTT.

This clonotype was seen repeatedly, ten times or more. The chain uses TRBV12-3 or TRBV12-4 and TRBJ1-4; unclear D gene. Trimming removed 6 bases from V and 6 bases from J, with 8 bases in between. This CDR3 is 12 amino acids long. CDR3 coding DNA: TGTGCCAGCAGCCCGGGATATGAAAAACTGTTTTTT. Its translation is CASSPGYEKLFF.

About this clonotype: A clone one base away is much larger, so this may be a read error. The chain combines TRBV15 with TRBJ2-5; D is undetermined. The ends were cut back, 1 base at V and 3 bases at J, with 9 bases in the middle. This CDR3 spans 14 amino acids. Germline V lookup: CDR1 LNHNV, CDR2 YYDKDF (reference sequence). The CDR3 DNA follows: TGTGCCACCAGCAGAGGTTCAGGTAAAGAGACCCAGTACTTC. It codes for CATSRGSGKETQYF.

V gene TRBV7-2 combines with J gene TRBJ1-5; 7 bases are a match to TRBD1. The CDR3 runs 16 residues. The V gene end was trimmed by 1 base and the J gene end by 3 bases; junction bases not matched to a gene: 6. Germline V gives CDR1 SGHTA, CDR2 FQGNSA. The CDR3 nucleotides read TGTGCCAGCAGCTTAGTCGCAGGGGGGAACAATCAGCCCCAGCATTTT. It encodes CASSLVAGGNNQPQHF.

In its sample, this clonotype was seen many times. This chain connects TRBV4-3 to TRBJ2-3, with a tentative D call TRBD2 (6 bases). The germline CDR1 and CDR2 sequences are LGHNA and YSLEER. The CDR3 has 18 amino acids. Between the trimmed V and J ends, which lost 0 bases and 6 bases, there was a span of 22 bases. The CDR3 DNA follows: TGCGCCAGCAGCCAAGATACGTCTTTTGGAGGGGTAAGGGATACGCAGTATTTT. Its translation is CASSQDTSFGGVRDTQYF.

This clonotype was seen more than once but under ten times. The J gene is TRBJ2-1, the V gene TRBV9; TRBD1 matches at 7 bases. The trim removed 4 bases at V and 6 bases at J, leaving 4 bases unmatched. Germline CDR1 reads SGDLS; CDR2 reads YYNGEE. The CDR3 is 13 amino acids. The CDR3 here is CASSPRQGNEQFF. The CDR3 DNA is TGTGCCAGCAGCCCCAGACAGGGCAATGAGCAGTTCTTC. Filled out from reference TRBV9 and TRBJ2-1, the complete variable domain reads DSGVTQTPKHLITATGQRVTLRCSPRSGDLSVYWYQQSLDQGLQFLIQYYNGEERAKGNILERFSAQQFPDLHSELNLSSLELGDSALYFCASSPRQGNEQFFGPGTRLTVL.